Each of the 8 T cell receptor beta chains below was sequenced from the same sample in a study of blood T cells in healthy people across ages. A second about 7 to 11 cycle PCR used barcoded and J-beta primers. MiXCR was run by TCRdb on the 5' RACE reads, yielding one entry per CDR3 protein. The sample carries over a million distinct CDR3 sequences, about 25% recorded once. Separately, the same data were catalogued under a study of T cells of mothers and their children.

The sequenced sample consisted of blood. Receptors were obtained from a girl aged 2 to 9 in good health.

The chain joins TRBV20-1 to TRBJ2-5; TRBD1 might be the D (5 bases). CDR3 size: 13 residues. CDR1 is DFQATT, CDR2 SNEGSKA, per germline (reference sequence). V lost 0 bases to trimming and J lost 5 bases, with 10 bases between them. CDR3 sequence: CSAREVNRETQYF. CDR3 nucleotides: TGCAGTGCTAGAGAAGTTAACAGGGAGACCCAGTACTTC.

This clonotype has a handful of counts. CDR3 protein: CASSPQERAETQYF. CDR3 nucleotide sequence: TGTGCCAGCAGTCCCCAGGAGCGGGCAGAGACCCAGTACTTC. The chain joins TRBV12-3 or TRBV12-4 to TRBJ2-5; TRBD2 might be the D (6 bases). The CDR3 has 14 amino acids. Trimming left V 5 bases short and J 4 bases short, with 14 bases between.

V gene TRBV7-2 combines with J gene TRBJ2-7; D may match TRBD1 or TRBD2 (5 bases each). V was clipped by 5 bases and J by 1 base, with 12 bases between them. Looked up from germline, CDR1 is SGHTA and CDR2 is FQGNSA. The length of the CDR3 is 14 residues. The CDR3 spells CASSATGLSYEQYF. CDR3 DNA: TGTGCCAGCAGCGCAACAGGACTTTCCTACGAGCAGTACTTC.

This chain connects TRBV27 to TRBJ2-7, with D possibly called TRBD1 or TRBD2 (5 bases each). The CDR3 length is 15 residues. CDR1 MNHEY and CDR2 SMNVEV come from the germline V gene (reference sequence). The V and J ends lost 1 base and 0 bases respectively, with 10 bases between them. CDR3 nucleotides: TGTGCCAGCAGTTTATTGGGGGTCAACTCCTACGAGCAGTACTTC. Amino acid sequence: CASSLLGVNSYEQYF.

A few counts support this clonotype. The V gene is TRBV3-1, the J gene TRBJ2-3; 11 bases map to TRBD2. With V trimmed by 2 bases and J by 7 bases, 8 bases remained unmatched. CDR3 length: 16 amino acids. Germline V gives CDR1 LGHDT, CDR2 YNNKEL (reference sequence). CDR3 residues: CASSQLLAGGLNTQYF. CDR3 nucleotide sequence: TGTGCCAGCAGCCAACTTCTAGCGGGAGGATTAAATACGCAGTATTTT.

This clonotype was picked up a small number of times. J is TRBJ2-7 and V is TRBV4-2; the D gene is possibly TRBD2 (5 bases). Germline V gene sequence: CDR1 LGHNA, CDR2 YNFKEQ. V was shortened by 1 base and J by 6 bases, with 16 bases between the two germline ends. This CDR3 is 15 amino acids long. CDR3 sequence reads: CASSQAPEVEVEQYF. The CDR3, as DNA: TGTGCCAGCAGCCAAGCCCCGGAAGTGGAGGTCGAGCAGTACTTC.

V is TRBV3-1 and J is TRBJ2-4, with unresolved D. V lost 2 bases, J lost 8 bases, and 16 bases lay in between. The CDR3 spans 15 residues. Germline assignment: CDR1 LGHDT and CDR2 YNNKEL (reference sequence). CDR3 DNA sequence: TGTGCCAGCAGCCAAAATGCGCCCTGGGTGGACATTCAGTACTTC. Amino acids: CASSQNAPWVDIQYF.

This clonotype was detected a few times. The rearrangement uses TRBV27 and TRBJ2-1; 7 bases map to TRBD2. Germline lookup yields CDR1 MNHEY and CDR2 SMNVEV (reference sequence). CDR3 size: 16 residues. Germline trimming cut 5 bases from V and 3 bases from J; bases unmatched to any gene: 10. The CDR3 reads CASSPRVGGNYNEQFF. CDR3 coding DNA: TGTGCCAGCAGTCCCCGTGTCGGGGGGAACTACAATGAGCAGTTCTTC.